This T cell receptor beta chain emerged from a study of blood T cell repertoires in COVID-19. The wider study: Whether acute or convalescent, the COVID-19 samples came from the United States, Italy and Spain. Sources were T cells, B-cell-depleted T cells, or PBMCs; the material itself was cDNA or gDNA.

The protocol was immunoSEQ multiplex PCR, while the TCRdb copy is restricted to in-frame clones and leaves out a portion. The sample includes about 140,000 clones, around 86% seen only once; the top ten take less than 5%. Germline lookup yields CDR1 SGDLS and CDR2 YYNGEE. The CDR3 length is 16 residues. After removal of 5 bases from V and 6 bases from J, the junction contained 9 bases not matched to a gene. The chain is built from TRBV9 and TRBJ2-1, with 12 bases identical to TRBD2. The material sequenced was peripheral blood. The clonotype comes from a woman of 80 years or more with acute or convalescent COVID-19. In DNA form, the CDR3 reads TGTGCCAGCAGTTTCGGTACTAGCGGGGGGTTCAATGAGCAGTTCTTC. Protein sequence: CASSFGTSGGFNEQFF.